This T cell receptor beta chain was recovered during a study of beta chain features in type 1 diabetes. About the study: Cell yields, gender and age were comparable in patients and healthy donors.

Study findings and constraints: Patients with Type 1 diabetes showed moderately but significantly shorter TCRB CDR3s in all four CD4+ subsets. A PCR bias possibly favoring shorter templates would apply equally to patients and controls.

Comment on this clone: Its antigen remains unknown.

Germline CDR1 reads GTSNPN; CDR2 reads SVGIG (reference sequence). Trimming cost V 3 bases and J 6 bases, with 12 bases left between them. This CDR3 region has 12 residues. The isolated RNA, all of it, was reverse transcribed, so expressed TCRB transcripts were what got sequenced. Sequenced by immunoSEQ multiplex PCR; TCRdb stores in-frame clones only, minus some. The data show about 190,000 clones, roughly 8% seen once. Naive, central memory, regulatory and stem cell-like memory cells within the CD4+ compartment were sorted using CD45RO/CCR7/CD25/CD127/CD95/CD27. The clonotype was recovered from a man younger than 35 with type 1 diabetes. Sequenced material: central memory CD4+ T cells from blood. The chain employs TRBV30 and TRBJ2-7; TRBD2 is a possible D gene (5 bases). CDR3 coding DNA: TGTGCCTGGAGGATTCTTGAGGGCGAGCAGTACTTC. This encodes CAWRILEGEQYF.